These T cell receptor beta chains were read from a single sample in a study of Graves' ophthalmopathy and Graves' hyperthyroidism. One entry per CDR3 protein results from TCRdb running MiXCR on the multiplex PCR reads. The sample has roughly 700,000 distinct CDR3 sequences, around 40% seen once. Material for sequencing was peripheral blood. Receptor source: an adult man with Graves' ophthalmopathy. The CDR3 runs from the conserved cysteine through the conserved F or W. Each record gives: D gene, clone size, J gene, V gene, CDR3 DNA, CDR3 protein. A D gene is named only where the DNA matches it firmly. Only some rows state a clone size, as once, few, many or a class for expanded clones.

TRBD2 - TRBJ2-7 TRBV7-9 TGTGCCAGCAGCTTAGACACAGCTAGCGGGAGTTCGATAGAGCAGTACTTC CASSLDTASGSSIEQYF
TRBD1 - TRBJ2-2 TRBV25-1 TGTGCCAGCAGTCCCGGGGACAGGAACACCGGGGAGCTGTTTTTT CASSPGDRNTGELFF
- - TRBJ2-2 TRBV25-1 TGTGCCAGCAGTGAGTCGAACAGGGTCAGCATGACCGGGGAGCTGTTTTTT CASSESNRVSMTGELFF
- - TRBJ1-4 TRBV12-3/TRBV12-4 TGTGCCAGCAGTCCTCGTCCAACTAATGGAAAACTGTTTTTT CASSPRPTNGKLFF
TRBD1 - TRBJ1-4 TRBV19 TGTGCCAGTAGTATCACGACAGGGCCTGAAAAACTGTTTTTT CASSITTGPEKLFF
TRBD1 - TRBJ1-6 TRBV6-1 TGTGCCAGCAGTTTAGGGGACAGAGACTATAATTCACCCCTCCACTTT CASSLGDRDYNSPLHF
- - TRBJ2-7 TRBV6-5 TGTGCCAGCAGTCTGTTGGGGGAGCAGAACTTC CASSLLGEQNF
- - TRBJ1-2 TRBV11-2 TGTGCCAGCAGCCGCAGGGGTAGGGGAGGCCCTCTGGATATTGGCTACACCTTC CASSRRGRGGPLDIGYTF
TRBD2 few TRBJ2-5 TRBV9 TGTGCCAGCAGCCAGGGCCTAGCGGGAGCGGGAGAGACCCAGTACTTC CASSQGLAGAGETQYF
TRBD2 many TRBJ2-2 TRBV24-1 TGTGCCACCAGTGAAACGCGGGAGAACGGGGAGCTGTTTTTT CATSETRENGELFF
- many TRBJ1-1 TRBV6-5 TGTGCCAGCAGTTTCGGCAGGGGACGAAACACTGAAGCTTTCTTT CASSFGRGRNTEAFF
- many TRBJ2-5 TRBV28 TGTGCCAGCAGTTCTGGGGCACAAGAGACCCAGTACTTC CASSSGAQETQYF
TRBD1 - TRBJ2-5 TRBV20-1 TGCAGTGCTAGACCTCTCGGACAGGGGGGAGAGACCCAGTACTTC CSARPLGQGGETQYF
TRBD1 many TRBJ1-5 TRBV24-1 TGTGCCACCAGTGACCCAGGGACAGGACGTCAGCCCCAGCATTTT CATSDPGTGRQPQHF